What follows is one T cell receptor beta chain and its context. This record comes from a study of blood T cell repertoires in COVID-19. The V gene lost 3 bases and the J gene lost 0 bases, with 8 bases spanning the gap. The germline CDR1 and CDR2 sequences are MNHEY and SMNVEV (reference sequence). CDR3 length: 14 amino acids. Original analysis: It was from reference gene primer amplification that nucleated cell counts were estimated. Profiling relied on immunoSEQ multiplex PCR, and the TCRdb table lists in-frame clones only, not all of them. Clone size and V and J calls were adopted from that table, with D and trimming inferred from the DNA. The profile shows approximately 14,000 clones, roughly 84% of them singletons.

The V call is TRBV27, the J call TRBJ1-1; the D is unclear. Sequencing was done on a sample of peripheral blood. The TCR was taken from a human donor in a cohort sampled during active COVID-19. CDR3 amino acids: CASSFGSLNTEAFF. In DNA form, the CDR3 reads TGTGCCAGCAGTTTTGGCAGTTTGAACACTGAAGCTTTCTTT.